This T cell receptor (beta chain) was identified in a study of blood T cell repertoires in COVID-19. With 5 bases removed from V and 0 bases from J, the gap between germline ends came to 22 bases. The CDR3 sequence is 19 residues long. CDR1 and CDR2 (germline): LNHDA, SQIVND (reference sequence). Data came from immunoSEQ multiplex PCR; TCRdb stores just in-frame clones and leaves some out. The top ten hold more than 2.5% of the sample, which has approximately 180,000 clones, around 85% seen once. The rearrangement uses TRBV19 and TRBJ1-4, with a tentative D call TRBD1 (5 bases). The specimen was peripheral blood. This sequence was found in a man aged 55-75 years with acute or convalescent COVID-19. The CDR3 nucleotides are TGTGCCAGTAGTTCGCGTCCCCTTTTGGGGCCCGCAACTAATGAAAAACTGTTTTTT. Its protein product is CASSSRPLLGPATNEKLFF.